This T cell receptor (beta chain) was sequenced for a study of T cell responses to AZD1222 COVID-19 vaccine. The repertoire was sequenced with immunoSEQ multiplex PCR; TCRdb's copy has only in-frame clones and lacks some. This table has roughly 77,000 clones, more than 85% appearing once. The ends lost 5 bases at V and 8 bases at J; junction bases unmatched: 9. The CDR3 extends over 15 amino acids. Germline CDR1 SGHNT, CDR2 YENEEA. This receptor was identified in an adult in good health. This rearrangement joins TRBV11-3 to TRBJ2-1, with 10 bases matching TRBD1. The sequenced sample was peripheral blood, obtained on day 0 of AZD1222 vaccination. The CDR3 sequence is CASSPRDRGGHEQFF. CDR3 coding DNA: TGTGCCAGCAGCCCTCGGGACAGGGGTGGGCATGAGCAGTTCTTC.